This TCR beta chain was retrieved from a study of T cell repertoires in cytomegalovirus infection. TCRdb recomputed calls from the reads with MiXCR, one row per CDR3 protein. The table includes about 310,000 distinct CDR3 sequences, 15% to 20% detected once. This clonotype was observed a few times. The sample was PBMCs. This TCR was recovered from a human donor in good health (CMV status not recorded). Some clones in this sample may be carry-over from other donors' samples.

The CDR3 DNA reads TGCGCCAGCAGCCCCTACGCCGGATTAGGAAACATTCAGTACTTC. Translating gives CASSPYAGLGNIQYF. This chain links TRBV4-1 with TRBJ2-4, with no clear D. CDR3 length equals 15 residues. V dropped 4 bases and J dropped 6 bases, with 16 bases sitting between them. CDR1 MGHRA and CDR2 YSYEKL come from the germline V gene.